These T cell receptor beta chains were read from a single sample in a study of T cell repertoires in cytomegalovirus infection. TCRdb re-called the reads with MiXCR, one entry per CDR3 protein. The sample holds around 130,000 distinct CDR3 sequences, 8.8% seen once. The sequenced sample consisted of PBMCs. The receptors stem from a human donor in good health (CMV status not recorded). Some clones in this sample may be carry-over from other donors' samples. Both conserved end residues are part of each CDR3. Each record gives: CDR3 protein, CDR3 DNA, D gene, V gene, J gene, clone size. D genes are given only for firm matches. A clone size is listed for some rows: how often the clone was seen (once, few, many), or a class if it is expanded.

CDR3: CASRWGWDTNGYYEQYF
DNA: TGTGCCAGCAGGTGGGGGTGGGACACCAACGGGTACTACGAGCAGTACTTC
D: -
V: TRBV6-5
J: TRBJ2-7
size: few

CDR3: CSARYGARDTEAFF
DNA: TGCAGTGCTAGATATGGGGCACGGGACACTGAAGCTTTCTTT
D: -
V: TRBV20-1
J: TRBJ1-1
size: few

CDR3: CASSLSDGFNYGYTF
DNA: TGTGCCAGCAGCTTGTCGGACGGTTTTAACTATGGCTACACCTTC
D: -
V: TRBV5-6
J: TRBJ1-2
size: many

CDR3: CASSFGRTGEAFF
DNA: TGTGCCAGCAGTTTCGGTCGGACAGGTGAAGCTTTCTTT
D: TRBD1
V: TRBV28
J: TRBJ1-1
size: many

CDR3: CSAEGRVRGRETQYF
DNA: TGCAGCGCCGAGGGCAGGGTACGAGGGCGGGAGACCCAGTACTTC
D: -
V: TRBV29-1
J: TRBJ2-5
size: few

CDR3: CSAGTGTGYTF
DNA: TGCAGTGCTGGAACAGGGACTGGCTACACCTTC
D: -
V: TRBV20-1
J: TRBJ1-2
size: -

CDR3: CASSLVSRNANQPQHF
DNA: TGTGCCAGCAGCTTAGTGTCCAGGAATGCGAATCAGCCCCAGCATTTT
D: -
V: TRBV7-2
J: TRBJ1-5
size: many

CDR3: CASIDRGNEKLFF
DNA: TGTGCCAGCATTGACAGGGGAAATGAAAAACTGTTTTTT
D: TRBD1
V: TRBV28
J: TRBJ1-4
size: many

CDR3: CASQQDRNHPEQFF
DNA: TGTGCCAGCCAGCAGGACAGGAATCATCCTGAGCAGTTCTTC
D: TRBD1
V: TRBV6-1
J: TRBJ2-1
size: many

CDR3: CASSPRGGRRNTEAFF
DNA: TGTGCCAGCAGTCCACGCGGTGGGCGGCGGAACACTGAAGCTTTCTTT
D: -
V: TRBV6-1
J: TRBJ1-1
size: few

CDR3: CAGGDPGGNQPQHF
DNA: TGTGCCGGAGGGGACCCAGGAGGCAATCAGCCCCAGCATTTT
D: -
V: TRBV6-5
J: TRBJ1-5
size: few

CDR3: CASSVGILSNQPQHF
DNA: TGTGCCAGTAGCGTGGGTATATTGAGCAATCAGCCCCAGCATTTT
D: -
V: TRBV19
J: TRBJ1-5
size: many

CDR3: CASSQRTPSNTGELFF
DNA: TGTGCCAGCAGTCAGCGGACACCGTCGAACACCGGGGAGCTGTTTTTT
D: -
V: TRBV12-3/TRBV12-4
J: TRBJ2-2
size: many

CDR3: CASSQEKGWREKLFF
DNA: TGTGCCAGCAGCCAAGAAAAGGGGTGGAGAGAAAAACTGTTTTTT
D: -
V: TRBV3-1
J: TRBJ1-4
size: -

CDR3: CASSLTGREGGYTF
DNA: TGTGCCAGCAGCTTAACCGGCAGGGAGGGAGGCTACACCTTC
D: -
V: TRBV7-3
J: TRBJ1-2
size: many

CDR3: CASSAPGQYIYGYTF
DNA: TGTGCCAGCAGTGCACCGGGACAGTATATCTATGGCTACACCTTC
D: TRBD1
V: TRBV28
J: TRBJ1-2
size: many

CDR3: CASSNAGTGEWKLFF
DNA: TGTGCCAGCAGTAATGCCGGGACAGGAGAGTGGAAACTGTTTTTT
D: TRBD1
V: TRBV28
J: TRBJ1-4
size: many

CDR3: CASSQVGPLSSYNEQFF
DNA: TGTGCCAGCAGCCAGGTTGGGCCCTTGAGCTCCTACAATGAGCAGTTCTTC
D: -
V: TRBV14
J: TRBJ2-1
size: many

CDR3: CATSGQGDNEQYF
DNA: TGTGCCACTTCGGGACAGGGAGACAACGAGCAGTACTTC
D: TRBD1
V: TRBV10-3
J: TRBJ2-7
size: many

CDR3: CASSPPGDPPEQYF
DNA: TGTGCCAGCAGTCCCCCCGGGGACCCTCCGGAGCAGTACTTC
D: -
V: TRBV28
J: TRBJ2-7
size: many

CDR3: CASSQGMDRWERAEKLFF
DNA: TGTGCCAGCAGCCAAGGCATGGACAGGTGGGAAAGGGCTGAAAAACTGTTTTTT
D: TRBD1
V: TRBV14
J: TRBJ1-4
size: few

CDR3: CASNARTGPSNQPQHF
DNA: TGTGCCAGCAACGCCCGGACAGGGCCTTCCAATCAGCCCCAGCATTTT
D: TRBD1
V: TRBV28
J: TRBJ1-5
size: many

CDR3: CASSLGDKASGTDTQYF
DNA: TGTGCCAGCAGCTTAGGAGATAAGGCTAGCGGAACAGATACGCAGTATTTT
D: TRBD2
V: TRBV7-2
J: TRBJ2-3
size: few

CDR3: CASSEAFGRGGQNTQYF
DNA: TGTGCCAGCAGTGAAGCCTTCGGGCGGGGGGGCCAAAATACGCAGTATTTT
D: TRBD2
V: TRBV9
J: TRBJ2-3
size: few

CDR3: CASSLGGREKLFF
DNA: TGTGCCAGCAGCCTGGGGGGTCGCGAAAAACTGTTTTTT
D: -
V: TRBV7-6
J: TRBJ1-4
size: many

CDR3: CASSLMGPTSGNTIYF
DNA: TGTGCCAGCAGCTTAATGGGTCCGACCTCTGGAAACACCATATATTTT
D: -
V: TRBV7-3
J: TRBJ1-3
size: many

CDR3: CASSLPLAGTTDTQYF
DNA: TGTGCCAGCAGCTTACCCCTAGCGGGGACTACAGATACGCAGTATTTT
D: TRBD2
V: TRBV7-2
J: TRBJ2-3
size: few

CDR3: CASGLTGVTDTQYF
DNA: TGTGCCAGCGGCCTCACAGGGGTCACAGATACGCAGTATTTT
D: TRBD1
V: TRBV7-9
J: TRBJ2-3
size: many

CDR3: CASSPTGGTGTYGYTF
DNA: TGTGCCAGCAGCCCCACGGGGGGGACAGGGACCTATGGCTACACCTTC
D: TRBD1
V: TRBV7-2
J: TRBJ1-2
size: medium-sized

CDR3: CSARDSDLAKNIQYF
DNA: TGCAGTGCTAGAGACTCTGATTTAGCCAAAAACATTCAGTACTTC
D: -
V: TRBV20-1
J: TRBJ2-4
size: few

CDR3: CASSSREGRDSLYGYTF
DNA: TGTGCCAGCAGCTCGAGGGAAGGCCGGGACAGTCTCTATGGCTACACCTTC
D: TRBD1
V: TRBV5-4
J: TRBJ1-2
size: -

CDR3: CASSLARTDTYEQYF
DNA: TGTGCCAGCAGCTTAGCACGGACAGACACCTACGAGCAGTACTTC
D: -
V: TRBV7-9
J: TRBJ2-7
size: once

CDR3: CASSQALDGALTEAFF
DNA: TGTGCCAGCAGCCAAGCACTCGATGGGGCCCTCACTGAAGCTTTCTTT
D: -
V: TRBV3-1
J: TRBJ1-1
size: -

CDR3: CASSLAGSREQYF
DNA: TGTGCCAGCAGCTTGGCAGGGTCCCGCGAGCAGTACTTC
D: -
V: TRBV7-2
J: TRBJ2-7
size: many

CDR3: CSANQVGAAKNIQYF
DNA: TGCAGTGCTAATCAGGTGGGGGCGGCCAAAAACATTCAGTACTTC
D: -
V: TRBV20-1
J: TRBJ2-4
size: many

CDR3: CASSLQGRRQPQHF
DNA: TGTGCCAGCAGCTTACAGGGGCGAAGGCAGCCCCAGCATTTT
D: -
V: TRBV7-2
J: TRBJ1-5
size: many

CDR3: CASSIGRSYEQFF
DNA: TGTGCCAGCAGCATCGGCAGGTCCTATGAGCAGTTCTTC
D: -
V: TRBV7-7
J: TRBJ2-1
size: -

CDR3: CSASWGSETQYF
DNA: TGCAGTGCTAGTTGGGGTTCAGAGACCCAGTACTTC
D: -
V: TRBV20-1
J: TRBJ2-5
size: -

CDR3: CASSYDQGAGYTF
DNA: TGTGCCAGCAGTTACGACCAGGGGGCTGGCTACACCTTC
D: TRBD1
V: TRBV6-6
J: TRBJ1-2
size: many

CDR3: CASSPLGRGDQPQHF
DNA: TGTGCCAGCAGTCCCCTGGGCAGGGGGGATCAGCCCCAGCATTTT
D: TRBD1
V: TRBV28
J: TRBJ1-5
size: many

CDR3: CASSFWGVNEQFF
DNA: TGTGCCAGCAGCTTTTGGGGTGTAAATGAGCAGTTCTTC
D: -
V: TRBV7-9
J: TRBJ2-1
size: -

CDR3: CASSRSGQLNQPQHF
DNA: TGTGCCAGCAGTCGATCCGGACAGCTCAATCAGCCCCAGCATTTT
D: -
V: TRBV12-3/TRBV12-4
J: TRBJ1-5
size: many

CDR3: CASSSTRQGLYEQYF
DNA: TGTGCCAGCAGTTCTACCAGACAGGGATTGTACGAGCAGTACTTC
D: TRBD1
V: TRBV28
J: TRBJ2-7
size: many

CDR3: CASSYPKWGGEQYF
DNA: TGTGCCAGCAGTTACCCGAAGTGGGGGGGGGAACAGTACTTC
D: TRBD2
V: TRBV6-6
J: TRBJ2-7
size: few

CDR3: CASSGAGGTTGYGYTF
DNA: TGTGCCAGCAGTGGGGCCGGCGGGACAACTGGCTATGGCTACACCTTC
D: -
V: TRBV25-1
J: TRBJ1-2
size: -

CDR3: CASSPPPGGPSTDEQYF
DNA: TGTGCCAGCTCACCGCCCCCCGGCGGACCATCCACGGACGAGCAGTACTTC
D: -
V: TRBV18
J: TRBJ2-7
size: many

CDR3: CASSLTTTNTGELFF
DNA: TGTGCCAGCAGCTTGACTACCACGAACACCGGGGAGCTGTTTTTT
D: -
V: TRBV7-2
J: TRBJ2-2
size: many

CDR3: CSARDSLGTGSNQPQHF
DNA: TGCAGTGCTAGAGATTCCCTGGGGACAGGGAGCAATCAGCCCCAGCATTTT
D: TRBD1
V: TRBV20-1
J: TRBJ1-5
size: many

CDR3: CASSLSVGNTIYF
DNA: TGTGCCAGCAGTTTGTCCGTCGGAAACACCATATATTTT
D: -
V: TRBV12-3/TRBV12-4
J: TRBJ1-3
size: many

CDR3: CSVELGTSGSTGELFF
DNA: TGCAGCGTTGAGTTGGGTACTAGCGGGAGTACCGGGGAGCTGTTTTTT
D: TRBD2
V: TRBV29-1
J: TRBJ2-2
size: many

CDR3: CSARLVHEQFF
DNA: TGCAGTGCTAGGTTGGTACATGAGCAGTTCTTC
D: -
V: TRBV20-1
J: TRBJ2-1
size: many

CDR3: CASSESPGQINYGYTF
DNA: TGTGCCAGCAGTGAATCCCCGGGACAGATTAACTATGGCTACACCTTC
D: TRBD1
V: TRBV2
J: TRBJ1-2
size: -

CDR3: CATLAVSDTQYF
DNA: TGTGCCACGTTAGCGGTTTCAGATACGCAGTATTTT
D: -
V: TRBV10-3
J: TRBJ2-3
size: few

CDR3: CASSPGQGLVDTQYF
DNA: TGTGCCAGCAGCCCGGGACAGGGGTTGGTTGATACGCAGTATTTT
D: TRBD1
V: TRBV7-2
J: TRBJ2-3
size: many

CDR3: CASSLGSTNTEAFF
DNA: TGTGCCAGCAGCTTAGGCTCCACGAACACTGAAGCTTTCTTT
D: -
V: TRBV3-1
J: TRBJ1-1
size: -

CDR3: CASSLGQRNYGYTF
DNA: TGTGCCAGCTCGTTGGGACAACGAAACTATGGCTACACCTTC
D: -
V: TRBV7-2
J: TRBJ1-2
size: many

CDR3: CASRTHASGLLGTDTQYF
DNA: TGTGCCAGCAGAACGCATGCTTCGGGACTCCTTGGCACAGATACGCAGTATTTT
D: -
V: TRBV28
J: TRBJ2-3
size: few

CDR3: CASSYFRQVSSYEQYF
DNA: TGTGCCAGCAGTTACTTCCGACAGGTTAGCTCCTACGAGCAGTACTTC
D: -
V: TRBV6-6
J: TRBJ2-7
size: many

CDR3: CASSPRQGAYTQYF
DNA: TGTGCCAGCAGCCCACGACAGGGGGCCTATACGCAGTATTTT
D: TRBD1
V: TRBV7-9
J: TRBJ2-3
size: many